This TCR beta chain derives from a study of a mutant IDH1 vaccine in newly diagnosed glioma. Study information: The vaccination schedule gave patients eight doses in weeks 1, 3, 5, 7, 11, 15, 19 and 23. First vaccine doses came 4-6 weeks after radiotherapy alone, or with temozolomide cycles.

The CDR3 runs to 13 residues. Germline V gives CDR1 SGHAT, CDR2 FQNNGV. V gave up 4 bases and J gave up 2 bases, with 8 bases separating them. Repertoires were generated with immunoSEQ multiplex PCR, while TCRdb's copy carries only in-frame clones and drops some. This sample carries about 24,000 clones, roughly 85% of them seen once, and the ten largest clones take approximately 8%. A remark on this clone: Its antigen is unidentified.

Sample time point: week 11, during vaccination. A single vaccine dose contained 300 ug of mutant IDH1 20-mer peptide, and topical imiquimod was used with it. There were new WHO grade 3 or 4 astrocytomas in the donors, and these were IDH1-mutant and ATRX-lost. The sample was PBMCs, taken from a glioma patient whose treatment included an IDH1 peptide vaccine. V usage is TRBV11-2 and J usage is TRBJ1-1; D is undetermined. This receptor was identified in a middle-aged man with glioma. CDR3 coding DNA: TGTGCCAGCAGCTCCACGATTAACACTGAAGCTTTCTTT. Translating gives CASSSTINTEAFF. Combining the CDR3 with reference TRBV11-2 and TRBJ1-1 gives the whole variable domain EAGVAQSPRYKIIEKRQSVAFWCNPISGHATLYWYQQILGQGPKLLIQFQNNGVVDDSQLPKDRFSAERLKGVDSTLKIQPAKLEDSAVYLCASSSTINTEAFFGQGTRLTVV.